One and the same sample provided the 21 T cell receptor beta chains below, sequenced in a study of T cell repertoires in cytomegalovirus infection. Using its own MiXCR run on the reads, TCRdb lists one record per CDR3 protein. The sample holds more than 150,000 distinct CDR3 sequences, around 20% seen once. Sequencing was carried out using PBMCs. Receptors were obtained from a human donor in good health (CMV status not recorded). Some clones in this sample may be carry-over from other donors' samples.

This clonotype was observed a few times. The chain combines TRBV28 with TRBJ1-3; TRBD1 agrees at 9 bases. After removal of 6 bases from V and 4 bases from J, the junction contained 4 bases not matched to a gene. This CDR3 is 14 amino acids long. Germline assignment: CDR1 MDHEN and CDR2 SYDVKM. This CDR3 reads CASRPTGGGNTIYF. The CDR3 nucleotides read TGTGCCAGCAGACCCACAGGGGGCGGAAACACCATATATTTT. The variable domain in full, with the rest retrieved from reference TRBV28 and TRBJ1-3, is DVKVTQSSRYLVKRTGEKVFLECVQDMDHENMFWYRQDPGLGLRLIYFSYDVKMKEKGDIPEGYSVSREKKERFSLILESASTNQTSMYLCASRPTGGGNTIYFGEGSWLTVV.

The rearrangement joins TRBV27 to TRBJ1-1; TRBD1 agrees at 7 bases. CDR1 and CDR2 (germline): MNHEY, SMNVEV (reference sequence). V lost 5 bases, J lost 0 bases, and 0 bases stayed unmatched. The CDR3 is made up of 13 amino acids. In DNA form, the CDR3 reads TGTGCCAGCAGTGGGACAGTGAACACTGAAGCTTTCTTT. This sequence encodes CASSGTVNTEAFF.

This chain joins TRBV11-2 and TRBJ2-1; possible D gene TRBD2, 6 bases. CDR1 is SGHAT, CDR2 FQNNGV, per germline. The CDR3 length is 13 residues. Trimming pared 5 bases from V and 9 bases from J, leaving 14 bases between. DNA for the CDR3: TGTGCCAGCAGCCCCAAGCGGGTGGGTGAGCAGTTCTTC. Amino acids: CASSPKRVGEQFF.

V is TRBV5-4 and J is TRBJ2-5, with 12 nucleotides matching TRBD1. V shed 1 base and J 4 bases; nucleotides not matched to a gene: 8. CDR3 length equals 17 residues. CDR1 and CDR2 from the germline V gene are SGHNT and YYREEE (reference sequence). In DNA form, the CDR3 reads TGTGCCAGCAGCTTGTCCGCCGGGGACAGGGGGCGAGAGACCCAGTACTTC. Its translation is CASSLSAGDRGRETQYF. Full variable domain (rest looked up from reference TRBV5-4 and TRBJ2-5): ETGVTQSPTHLIKTRGQQVTLRCSSQSGHNTVSWYQQALGQGPQFIFQYYREEENGRGNFPPRFSGLQFPNYSSELNVNALELDDSALYLCASSLSAGDRGRETQYFGPGTRLLVL.

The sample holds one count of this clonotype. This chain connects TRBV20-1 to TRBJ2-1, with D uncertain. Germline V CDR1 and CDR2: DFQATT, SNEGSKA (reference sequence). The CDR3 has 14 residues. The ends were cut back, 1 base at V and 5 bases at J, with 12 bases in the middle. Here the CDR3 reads CSARVPRPDNEQFF. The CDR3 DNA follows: TGCAGTGCTAGAGTCCCCCGACCAGACAATGAGCAGTTCTTC.

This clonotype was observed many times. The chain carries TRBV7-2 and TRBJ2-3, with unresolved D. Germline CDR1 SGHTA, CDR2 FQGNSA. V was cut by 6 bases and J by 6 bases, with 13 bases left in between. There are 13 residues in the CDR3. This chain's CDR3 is CASSPRVGDTQYF. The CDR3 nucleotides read TGTGCCAGCAGTCCCCGGGTCGGTGATACGCAGTATTTT.

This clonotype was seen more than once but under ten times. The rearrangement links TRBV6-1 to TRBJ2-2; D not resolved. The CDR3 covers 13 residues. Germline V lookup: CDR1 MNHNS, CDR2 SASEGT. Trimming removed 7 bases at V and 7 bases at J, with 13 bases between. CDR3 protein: CASTPQADGELFF. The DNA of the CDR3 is TGTGCCAGCACTCCGCAGGCCGACGGGGAGCTGTTTTTT.

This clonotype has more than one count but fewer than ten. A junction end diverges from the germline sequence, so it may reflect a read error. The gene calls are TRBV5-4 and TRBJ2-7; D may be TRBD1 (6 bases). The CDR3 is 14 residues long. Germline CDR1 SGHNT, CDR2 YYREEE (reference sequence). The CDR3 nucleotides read TGTGCCAGCAGATTGGACAAGGGGGTAAACGAGCAGTACTTC. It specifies CASRLDKGVNEQYF.

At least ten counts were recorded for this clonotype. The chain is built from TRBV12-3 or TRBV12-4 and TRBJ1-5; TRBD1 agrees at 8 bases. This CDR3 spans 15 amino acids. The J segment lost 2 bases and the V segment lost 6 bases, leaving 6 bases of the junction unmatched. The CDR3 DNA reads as TGTGCCAGCAGATCAGGGGGCGCGGGCAATCAGCCCCAGCATTTT. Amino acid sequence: CASRSGGAGNQPQHF.

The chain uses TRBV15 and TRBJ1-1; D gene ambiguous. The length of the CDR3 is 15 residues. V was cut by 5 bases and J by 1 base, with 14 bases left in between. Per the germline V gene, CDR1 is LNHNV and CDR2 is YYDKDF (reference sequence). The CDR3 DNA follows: TGTGCCACCAGCCGGACGACAAAGCCGAACACTGAAGCTTTCTTT. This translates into CATSRTTKPNTEAFF. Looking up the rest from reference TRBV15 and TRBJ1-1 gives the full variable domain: DAMVIQNPRYQVTQFGKPVTLSCSQTLNHNVMYWYQQKSSQAPKLLFHYYDKDFNNEADTPDNFQSRRPNTSFCFLDIRSPGLGDTAMYLCATSRTTKPNTEAFFGQGTRLTVV.

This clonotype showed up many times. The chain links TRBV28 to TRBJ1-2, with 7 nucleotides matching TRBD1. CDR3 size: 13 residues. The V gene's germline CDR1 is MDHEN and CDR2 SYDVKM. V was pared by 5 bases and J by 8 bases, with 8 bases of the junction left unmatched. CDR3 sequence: CASSLRQGGGYTF. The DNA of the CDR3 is TGTGCCAGCAGTCTGCGACAGGGCGGAGGCTACACCTTC.

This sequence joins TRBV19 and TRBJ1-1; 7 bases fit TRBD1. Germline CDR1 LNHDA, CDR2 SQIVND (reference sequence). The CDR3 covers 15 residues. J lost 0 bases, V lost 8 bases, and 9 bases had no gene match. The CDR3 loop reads CASEDRQLMNTEAFF. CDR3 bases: TGTGCCAGTGAGGACAGGCAGCTTATGAACACTGAAGCTTTCTTT.

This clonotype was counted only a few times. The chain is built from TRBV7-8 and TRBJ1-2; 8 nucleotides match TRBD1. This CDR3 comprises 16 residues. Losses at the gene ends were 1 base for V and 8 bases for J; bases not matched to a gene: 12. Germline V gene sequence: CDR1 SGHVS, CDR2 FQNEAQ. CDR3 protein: CASSLGPQGASGGYTF. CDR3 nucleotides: TGTGCCAGCAGCTTAGGCCCCCAGGGGGCATCGGGAGGCTACACCTTC.

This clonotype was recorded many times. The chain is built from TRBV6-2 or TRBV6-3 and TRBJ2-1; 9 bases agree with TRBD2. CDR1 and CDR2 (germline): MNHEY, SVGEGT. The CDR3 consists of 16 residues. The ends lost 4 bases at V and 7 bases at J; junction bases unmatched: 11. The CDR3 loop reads CASSSHSGRRVNEQFF. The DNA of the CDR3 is TGTGCCAGCAGTTCCCATAGCGGGAGACGGGTAAATGAGCAGTTCTTC.

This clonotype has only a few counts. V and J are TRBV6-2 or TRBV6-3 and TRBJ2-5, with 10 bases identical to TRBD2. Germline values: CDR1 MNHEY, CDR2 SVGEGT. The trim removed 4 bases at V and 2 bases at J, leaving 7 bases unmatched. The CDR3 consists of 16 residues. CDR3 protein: CASSSGRLAGQETQYF. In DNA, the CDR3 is TGTGCCAGCAGTTCCGGTCGACTAGCGGGTCAAGAGACCCAGTACTTC.

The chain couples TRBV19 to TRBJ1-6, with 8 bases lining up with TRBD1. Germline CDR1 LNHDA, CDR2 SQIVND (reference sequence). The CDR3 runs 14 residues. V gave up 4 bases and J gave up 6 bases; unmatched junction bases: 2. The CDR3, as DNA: TGTGCCAGTAGTAGAACAGGGGGTAATTCACCCCTCCACTTT. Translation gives CASSRTGGNSPLHF. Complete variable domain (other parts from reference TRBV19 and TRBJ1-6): DGGITQSPKYLFRKEGQNVTLSCEQNLNHDAMYWYRQDPGQGLRLIYYSQIVNDFQKGDIAEGYSVSREKKESFPLTVTSAQKNPTAFYLCASSRTGGNSPLHFGNGTRLTVT.

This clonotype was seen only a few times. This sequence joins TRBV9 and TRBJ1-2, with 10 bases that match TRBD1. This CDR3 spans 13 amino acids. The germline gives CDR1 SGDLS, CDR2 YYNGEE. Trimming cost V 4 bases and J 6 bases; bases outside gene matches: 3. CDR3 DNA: TGTGCCAGCAGCATGGGACAGGGGAATGGCTACACCTTC. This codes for CASSMGQGNGYTF.

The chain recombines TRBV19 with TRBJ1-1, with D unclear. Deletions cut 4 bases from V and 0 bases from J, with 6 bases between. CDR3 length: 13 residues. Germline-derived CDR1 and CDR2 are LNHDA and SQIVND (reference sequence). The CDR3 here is CASSTTVNTEAFF. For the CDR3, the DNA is TGTGCCAGTAGTACGACGGTGAACACTGAAGCTTTCTTT.

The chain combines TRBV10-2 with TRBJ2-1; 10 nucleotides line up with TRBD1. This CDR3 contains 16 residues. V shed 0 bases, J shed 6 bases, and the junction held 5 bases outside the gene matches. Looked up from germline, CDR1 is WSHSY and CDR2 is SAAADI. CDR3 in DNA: TGCGCCAGCAGTGAGTCGGGGACAGGGGTTATCAATGAGCAGTTCTTC. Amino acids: CASSESGTGVINEQFF.

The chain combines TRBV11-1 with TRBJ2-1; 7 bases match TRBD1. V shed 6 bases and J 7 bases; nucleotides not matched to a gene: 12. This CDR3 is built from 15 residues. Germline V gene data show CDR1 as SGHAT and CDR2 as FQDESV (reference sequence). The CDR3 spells CASSKVEGAGNEQFF. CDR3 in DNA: TGTGCCAGCAGTAAGGTCGAGGGGGCAGGGAATGAGCAGTTCTTC.

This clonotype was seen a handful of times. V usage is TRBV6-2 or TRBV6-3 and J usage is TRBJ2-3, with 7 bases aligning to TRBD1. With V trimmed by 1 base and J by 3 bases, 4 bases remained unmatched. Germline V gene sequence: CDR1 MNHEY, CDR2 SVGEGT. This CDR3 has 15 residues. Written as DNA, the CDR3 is TGTGCCAGCAGTTACTTTGGCAGGGGGACAGATACGCAGTATTTT. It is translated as CASSYFGRGTDTQYF.